This TCR beta chain was identified during a study of shared clonotypes between healthy human individuals. Findings and limits, study-wide: Against clonotypes common to all four donors, non-shared ones had lower generation probabilities. Rarefaction analysis demonstrated incomplete sorted-subset sequencing notwithstanding large depth.

The DNA input per sorted-subset replicate PCR was about 0.2 ug, corresponding to around 28,000 T cell genomes. The assay was immunoSEQ multiplex PCR, and TCRdb's table has in-frame clones only and misses some. The data contain 300,000 to 400,000 clones, roughly 87% of them singletons. V lost 2 bases, J lost 5 bases, and 9 bases lay in between. Germline CDR1 reads MNHEY; CDR2 reads SMNVEV (reference sequence). The CDR3 is made up of 13 amino acids. As concerns this clone: Its specificity is unknown.

The source is a man younger than 35 in good health. The gene calls are TRBV27 and TRBJ2-5, with D tentatively TRBD1 (5 bases). Material for sequencing was memory CD8+ T cells sorted from blood. Subset reported: CD45RO+ cells pooled with CCR7-negative TemRA cells. The CDR3 sequence: CASSLAGHETQYF. The CDR3 DNA sequence: TGTGCCAGCAGTTTAGCAGGACACGAGACCCAGTACTTC.